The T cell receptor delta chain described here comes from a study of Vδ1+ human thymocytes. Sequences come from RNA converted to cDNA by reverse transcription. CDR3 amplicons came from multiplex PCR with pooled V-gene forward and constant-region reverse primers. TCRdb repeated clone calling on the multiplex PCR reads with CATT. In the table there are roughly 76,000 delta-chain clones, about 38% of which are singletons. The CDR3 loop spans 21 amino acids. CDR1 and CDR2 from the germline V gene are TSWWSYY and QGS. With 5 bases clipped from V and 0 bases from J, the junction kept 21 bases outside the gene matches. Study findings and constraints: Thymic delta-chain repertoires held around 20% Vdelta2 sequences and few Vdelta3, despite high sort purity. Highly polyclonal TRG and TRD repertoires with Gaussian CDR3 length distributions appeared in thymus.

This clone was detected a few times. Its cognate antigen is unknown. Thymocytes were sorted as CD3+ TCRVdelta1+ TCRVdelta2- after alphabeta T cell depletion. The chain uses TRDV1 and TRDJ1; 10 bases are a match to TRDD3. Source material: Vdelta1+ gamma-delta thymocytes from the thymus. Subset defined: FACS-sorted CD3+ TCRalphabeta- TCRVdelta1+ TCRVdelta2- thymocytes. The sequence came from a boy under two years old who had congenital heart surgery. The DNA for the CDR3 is TGTGCTCTTGGGCCGCCCCTCTTCCTAATCAACTGGGGGATGCACACCGATAAACTCATCTTT. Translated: CALGPPLFLINWGMHTDKLIF.